The T cell receptor (beta chain) described here comes from a study of OX40 agonist ivuxolimab in advanced cancers. Study-level information: Males comprised about 84% of the group, whose mean age was 60 years (range roughly 20 to 90). General study points: Some nonresponders likewise displayed low normalized T-cell clonal expansion. Among expanded peripheral T cells, antigen specificity went undetermined.

Note on this clone: As yet, its antigen is unknown.

Measured with immunoSEQ multiplex PCR; TCRdb has only the in-frame clones, and not every one. The table lists tens of thousands of clones, roughly 80% of them singletons. Material: CD4+ or CD8+ T cells sorted from blood, obtained in a trial of the OX40 agonist ivuxolimab. The clonotype comes from an adult with an advanced solid tumor such as melanoma, head and neck, liver or kidney cancer.

The CDR3 spells CASSRTADTEAFF. Written as DNA, the CDR3 is TGTGCCAGCAGTCGGACAGCTGACACTGAAGCTTTCTTT. V usage is TRBV7-3 and J usage is TRBJ1-1; the D gene is possibly TRBD1 (6 bases). Trimming shortened V by 6 bases and J by 3 bases, and 11 bases separated the two germline ends. The CDR3 is made up of 13 amino acids. The V gene's germline CDR1 is SGHTA and CDR2 FQGTGA.